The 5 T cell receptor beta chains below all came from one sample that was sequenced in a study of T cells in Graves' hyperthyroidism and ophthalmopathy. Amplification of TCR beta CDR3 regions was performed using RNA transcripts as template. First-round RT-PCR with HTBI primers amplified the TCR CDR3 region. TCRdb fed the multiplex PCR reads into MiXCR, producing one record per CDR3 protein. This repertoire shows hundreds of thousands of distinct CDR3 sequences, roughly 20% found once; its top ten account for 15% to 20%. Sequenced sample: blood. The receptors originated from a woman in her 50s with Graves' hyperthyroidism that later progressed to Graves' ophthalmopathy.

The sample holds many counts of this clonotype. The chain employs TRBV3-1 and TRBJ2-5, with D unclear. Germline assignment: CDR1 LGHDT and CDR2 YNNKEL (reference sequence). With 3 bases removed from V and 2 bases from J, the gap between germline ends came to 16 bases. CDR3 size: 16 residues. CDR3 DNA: TGTGCCAGCAGCCAGGTCCCGGGCCCTATTCAAGAGACCCAGTACTTC. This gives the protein CASSQVPGPIQETQYF.

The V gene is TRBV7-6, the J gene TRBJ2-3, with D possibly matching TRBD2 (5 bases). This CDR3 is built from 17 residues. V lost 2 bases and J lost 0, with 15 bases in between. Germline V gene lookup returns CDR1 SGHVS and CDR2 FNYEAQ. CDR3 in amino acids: CASSLYPRGASTDTQYF. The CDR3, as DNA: TGTGCCAGCAGCTTATACCCCCGGGGTGCTAGCACAGATACGCAGTATTTT.

The CDR3 DNA sequence: TGTGCCAGCAGCTTAAAGGGAGTAGGGACAGGCCCGGATTTGGATGGCTACACCTTC. Translating it yields CASSLKGVGTGPDLDGYTF. The gene calls are TRBV7-9 and TRBJ1-2; 8 positions agree with TRBD1. The germline V gene has CDR1 SEHNR and CDR2 FQNEAQ (reference sequence). The junction had 20 bases not matched to a gene; V was cut back by 2 bases and J by 6 bases. CDR3 length: 19 residues.

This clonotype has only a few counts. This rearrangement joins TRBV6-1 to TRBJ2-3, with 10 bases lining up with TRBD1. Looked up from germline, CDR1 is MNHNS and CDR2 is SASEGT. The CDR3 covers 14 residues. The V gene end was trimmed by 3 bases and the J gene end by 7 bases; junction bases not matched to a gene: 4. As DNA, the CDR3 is TGTGCCAGCAGTGATGACAGGGGGCTGAATACGCAGTATTTT. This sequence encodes CASSDDRGLNTQYF.

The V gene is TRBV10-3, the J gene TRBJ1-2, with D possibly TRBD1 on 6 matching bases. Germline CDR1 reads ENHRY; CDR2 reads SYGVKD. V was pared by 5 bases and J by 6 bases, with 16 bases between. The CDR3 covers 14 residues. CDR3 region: CAISSTGNSHGYTF. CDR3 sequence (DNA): TGTGCCATCAGTTCTACAGGGAATTCTCATGGCTACACCTTC.